This entry lists 18 T cell receptor beta chains sequenced from one sample in a study of blood T cell repertoires in COVID-19. Produced via immunoSEQ multiplex PCR; TCRdb's table is partial and in-frame only. Counted here are approximately 120,000 clones, 92% occurring once; the ten biggest clones make up approximately 2%. The sequenced material came from peripheral blood. Source of these receptors: a man between 50 and 59 years old with COVID-19, enrolled during active disease.

This chain uses TRBV28 with TRBJ2-1; tentative D call: TRBD1 (6 bases). This CDR3 contains 15 residues. Trimming pared 4 bases from V and 5 bases from J, leaving 15 bases between. Germline V gene data show CDR1 as MDHEN and CDR2 as SYDVKM. CDR3 bases: TGTGCCAGCAGTTCCTGGGGGCTGAAGGACAATGAGCAGTTCTTC. Protein product: CASSSWGLKDNEQFF.

This chain connects TRBV2 to TRBJ1-6, with D hard to call. Germline V gene data show CDR1 as SNHLY and CDR2 as FYNNEI. The ends were cut back, 5 bases at V and 4 bases at J, with 12 bases in the middle. The length of the CDR3 is 15 residues. The CDR3 reads CASSKEAAYNSPLHF. Written as DNA, the CDR3 is TGTGCCAGCAGTAAGGAGGCGGCATATAATTCACCCCTCCACTTT.

V gene TRBV19 combines with J gene TRBJ1-4; D is undetermined. The CDR3 sequence is 13 residues long. Trimming took off 3 bases at V and 8 bases at J, with 10 bases between the two ends. Germline V lookup: CDR1 LNHDA, CDR2 SQIVND (reference sequence). In DNA, the CDR3 is TGTGCCAGTAGTATCGGGGTGCAAGAAAAACTGTTTTTT. Translated, it gives CASSIGVQEKLFF.

This rearrangement joins TRBV29-1 to TRBJ2-5; a weak D match, TRBD1 (5 bases). CDR3 length: 12 amino acids. The V end was cut by 4 bases, the J end by 5 bases, with 11 bases between. The V gene's germline CDR1 is SQVTM and CDR2 ANQGSEA. The CDR3 reads CSVGGQRETQYF. The CDR3 DNA reads as TGCAGCGTTGGGGGCCAAAGGGAGACCCAGTACTTC.

CDR3 sequence reads: CASNLAGEGNSEQYF. The CDR3 DNA reads TGTGCCAGCAACCTAGCGGGAGAAGGAAACAGCGAGCAGTACTTC. The V gene is TRBV6-5, the J gene TRBJ2-7, with 10 bases fitting TRBD2. CDR3 size: 15 residues. V dropped 7 bases and J dropped 6; count of bases not matched to a gene: 12. CDR1 and CDR2 (germline): MNHEY, SVGAGI.

The V and J genes are TRBV6-4 and TRBJ2-1; no clear D. Germline V lookup: CDR1 MRHNA, CDR2 SNTAGT. The CDR3 has 16 amino acids. V gave up 2 bases and J gave up 4 bases, with 15 bases separating them. For the CDR3, the DNA is TGTGCCAGCAGTGACCCTAAGAGCCTGATTTACAATGAGCAGTTCTTC. Encoded protein: CASSDPKSLIYNEQFF.

The genes are TRBV27 and TRBJ2-7; the D gene is possibly TRBD2 (7 bases). Trimming took 2 bases from V and 4 from J, leaving 24 bases between them. Per the germline V gene, CDR1 is MNHEY and CDR2 is SMNVEV (reference sequence). The CDR3 runs 18 residues. The DNA for the CDR3 is TGTGCCAGCAGTTTAATGAGGGGGGGGGCGCTTAGCGGATACGAGCAGTACGTC. This gives the protein CASSLMRGGALSGYEQYV.

The chain uses TRBV5-5 and TRBJ2-7; D remains ambiguous. The CDR3 has 16 amino acids. The germline V gene has CDR1 SGHKS and CDR2 YYEKEE (reference sequence). V gave up 2 bases and J gave up 0 bases, with 15 bases separating them. The CDR3 reads CASSLDPGTISYEQYF. The CDR3 DNA reads as TGTGCCAGCAGCTTAGATCCCGGAACTATCTCCTACGAGCAGTACTTC.

The V call is TRBV7-8, the J call TRBJ2-7, with 10 bases lining up with TRBD1. This CDR3 is 13 amino acids long. Unmatched junction bases numbered 2, after V lost 5 bases and J lost 4 bases. Germline assignment: CDR1 SGHVS and CDR2 FQNEAQ. DNA for the CDR3: TGTGCCAGCAGCCGGGACAGGGGATACGAGCAGTACTTC. Translating gives CASSRDRGYEQYF.

The rearrangement links TRBV5-4 to TRBJ2-3; tentatively, D is TRBD1 (6 bases). Germline V gene sequence: CDR1 SGHNT, CDR2 YYREEE (reference sequence). Trimming shortened V by 2 bases and J by 1 base, and 8 bases separated the two germline ends. The CDR3 sequence is 14 residues long. CDR3 coding DNA: TGTGCCAGCAGCTTACAGGGTCGCACAGATACGCAGTATTTT. This translates into CASSLQGRTDTQYF.

V gene TRBV7-2 combines with J gene TRBJ2-5, with D perhaps matching TRBD2 (5 bases). In germline, CDR1 is SGHTA, CDR2 FQGNSA. V was cut by 0 bases and J by 0 bases, with 8 bases left in between. CDR3 size: 15 residues. CDR3 amino acids: CASSLAKRYQETQYF. The CDR3 region has the DNA TGTGCCAGCAGCTTAGCGAAGCGGTACCAAGAGACCCAGTACTTC.

The rearrangement links TRBV10-2 to TRBJ1-1; D possibly corresponds to TRBD1 (6 bases). The length of the CDR3 is 12 residues. V lost 6 bases to trimming and J lost 1 base, with 6 bases between them. The V gene's germline CDR1 is WSHSY and CDR2 SAAADI. The CDR3 DNA is TGCGCCAGCAGGACAGGGAACACTGAAGCTTTCTTT. Protein: CASRTGNTEAFF.

This clone was seen just once. The CDR3 region is CASSDSQGNEQYV. CDR3 nucleotide sequence: TGTGCCAGCAGTGACTCCCAGGGGAACGAGCAGTACGTC. This chain connects TRBV6-4 to TRBJ2-7; weak D call: TRBD1 (6 bases). The CDR3 is 13 residues long. Germline V gene data show CDR1 as MRHNA and CDR2 as SNTAGT. V lost 0 bases, J lost 5 bases, and 8 bases lay in between.

The V and J genes are TRBV5-3 and TRBJ2-7; D not certain. TRBV5-3 is an open reading frame, and its role is uncertain. V was pared by 3 bases and J by 2 bases, with 12 bases between. The length of the CDR3 is 14 residues. Here the CDR3 reads CARSSLTRTYEQYF. The CDR3 DNA reads as TGTGCCAGAAGCTCCTTGACACGCACCTACGAGCAGTACTTC.

The chain joins TRBV7-9 to TRBJ2-1; maybe TRBD1 (5 bases). CDR3 length: 15 residues. V was cut by 4 bases and J by 5 bases, with 15 bases left in between. CDR1 and CDR2 from the germline V gene are SEHNR and FQNEAQ (reference sequence). CDR3 in DNA: TGTGCCAGCAGCTCGTTTGCTCAGGGCCACAATGAGCAGTTCTTC. Protein sequence: CASSSFAQGHNEQFF.

The chain employs TRBV10-3 and TRBJ2-7; 8 bases match TRBD1. The CDR3 extends over 12 amino acids. Trimming took 10 bases from V and 2 from J; bases not matched to a gene: 4. Germline V CDR1 and CDR2: ENHRY, SYGVKD. The CDR3 loop is CASGQGAYEQYF. The CDR3 bases are TGTGCCAGTGGACAGGGTGCCTACGAGCAGTACTTC.

The rearrangement links TRBV24-1 to TRBJ2-3, with 9 bases matching TRBD1. Losses at the gene ends were 9 bases for V and 7 bases for J; bases not matched to a gene: 13. There are 15 residues in the CDR3. The V gene's germline CDR1 is KGHDR and CDR2 SFDVKD. CDR3 coding DNA: TGTGCCACCTCCCCCGGGGACAGGGACTTCAATACGCAGTATTTT. Translated, it gives CATSPGDRDFNTQYF.

The chain links TRBV4-2 to TRBJ2-3; 11 nucleotides match TRBD2. This CDR3 region has 17 residues. In germline, CDR1 is LGHNA, CDR2 YNFKEQ. The V and J ends lost 0 bases and 6 bases, in that order; junction bases with no gene match: 8. CDR3 amino acids: CASSQDFGASGRDTQYF. The DNA of the CDR3 is TGTGCCAGCAGCCAAGATTTTGGAGCTAGCGGGAGGGATACGCAGTATTTT.